One sample yielded the 2 T cell receptor beta chains listed below, sequenced in a study of blood T cell repertoires in COVID-19. Sequencing used immunoSEQ multiplex PCR; TCRdb keeps in-frame clones, though not all of them. Among 280,000 or so clones, about nine tenths were seen once, and the ten largest hold 5.5% to 8.5%. Specimen: peripheral blood. These receptors were collected from a woman in her twenties or thirties who had recovered from COVID-19.

The CDR3 DNA reads TGTGCCAGCATACAGGGGAAGGGGCAGCCCCAGCATTTT. Protein product: CASIQGKGQPQHF. V is TRBV2 and J is TRBJ1-5; 7 bases match TRBD1. This CDR3 spans 13 amino acids. Germline lookup yields CDR1 SNHLY and CDR2 FYNNEI. Trimming removed 7 bases from V and 7 bases from J; junction bases left unmatched: 7.

This chain links TRBV15 with TRBJ1-2; TRBD1 is a possible D gene (5 bases). Between the trimmed V and J ends, which lost 4 bases and 4 bases, there was a span of 19 bases. This CDR3 contains 16 residues. CDR1 is LNHNV and CDR2 is YYDKDF in the germline V gene (reference sequence). The CDR3 nucleotides are TGTGCCACCAGCATTAGCGGGCCGACAGACCCCTATGGCTACACCTTC. This codes for CATSISGPTDPYGYTF.